The 13 T cell receptor beta chains below come from one sample, sequenced in a study of shared clonotypes between healthy human individuals. Method: immunoSEQ multiplex PCR; TCRdb's copy keeps in-frame clones and lacks some. The sample has more than 2 million clones; around 95% are singletons. Sequenced input: naive CD4+ T cells sorted from blood. Subset reported: CD45RA+ positively selected. All receptors come from a man between 18 and 35 years old in good health.

CDR3 residues: CASSIVAGANTGELFF. CDR3 DNA sequence: TGTGCCAGTAGTATAGTGGCGGGGGCCAACACCGGGGAGCTGTTTTTT. The chain has TRBV19 and TRBJ2-2, with D possibly matching TRBD2 (7 bases). Per germline, CDR1 LNHDA and CDR2 SQIVND (reference sequence). CDR3 length: 16 amino acids. The V gene lost 1 base and the J gene lost 2 bases, with 11 bases spanning the gap.

CDR3 sequence reads: CACKRLRANEKLFF. Written as DNA, the CDR3 is TGTGCCTGTAAGAGACTCCGTGCTAATGAAAAACTGTTTTTT. The gene calls are TRBV30 and TRBJ1-4; D gene uncertain. The CDR3 contains 14 residues. Germline-derived CDR1 and CDR2 are GTSNPN and SVGIG (reference sequence). The V and J ends lost 6 bases and 3 bases respectively, with 14 bases between them.

About this clone: At one of its ends the junction is not consistent with the germline gene, which may arise from a read error. The rearrangement uses TRBV5-6 and TRBJ2-5; the D gene is possibly TRBD1 (5 bases). Germline CDR1 SGHDT, CDR2 YYEEEE. The CDR3 loop spans 14 amino acids. CDR3 sequence: CVSSRRGFEETQYF. CDR3 sequence (DNA): TGTGTCAGCTCGAGAAGGGGTTTCGAGGAGACCCAGTACTTC.

The rearrangement links TRBV4-1 to TRBJ2-1; tentatively, D is TRBD2 (6 bases). The CDR3 is 15 amino acids. Germline V gene sequence: CDR1 MGHRA, CDR2 YSYEKL. The ends were cut back, 0 bases at V and 5 bases at J, with 11 bases in the middle. CDR3 region: CASSQDRGRNNEQFF. The CDR3, as DNA: TGCGCCAGCAGCCAAGACCGGGGGAGAAACAATGAGCAGTTCTTC.

CDR3 loop: CASSEAVLRTDTQYF. CDR3 nucleotide sequence: TGCGCCAGCAGTGAGGCAGTCCTCCGCACAGATACGCAGTATTTT. This chain connects TRBV10-2 to TRBJ2-3, with D hard to call. The CDR3 spans 15 residues. Germline CDR1 WSHSY, CDR2 SAAADI. V lost 2 bases and J lost 1, with 10 bases in between.

J is TRBJ2-5 and V is TRBV6-1, with D possibly TRBD1 on 6 matching bases. The V end lost 4 bases, the J end lost 1 base, and 10 bases lay between the germline ends. Per germline, CDR1 MNHNS and CDR2 SASEGT. The CDR3 has 14 amino acids. The DNA of the CDR3 is TGTGCCAGCAGTGGCACAGGGTTCCAAGAGACCCAGTACTTC. It specifies CASSGTGFQETQYF.

This chain uses TRBV10-1 with TRBJ2-3; perhaps TRBD1 as D (5 bases). Germline-derived CDR1 and CDR2 are WNHNN and SYGVQD (reference sequence). Deletions cut 3 bases from V and 5 bases from J, with 15 bases between. CDR3 length: 15 amino acids. The CDR3 DNA reads TGCGCCAGCAGTGAAGGCGGACAAGCGCAAGATACGCAGTATTTT. Translating gives CASSEGGQAQDTQYF.

The DNA for the CDR3 is TGTGCCAGCAGTGATTTCTCCTACAATGAGCAGTTCTTC. It is translated as CASSDFSYNEQFF. The V and J genes are TRBV6-1 and TRBJ2-1; D not resolved. This CDR3 comprises 13 residues. Trimming removed 3 bases at V and 0 bases at J, with 3 bases between. Germline V gene data show CDR1 as MNHNS and CDR2 as SASEGT.

CDR3 sequence (DNA): TGTGCCAGCACTCTAGGGAACAGGGGAGTAGCTTTAAGGTACGAGCAGTACTTC. Amino acid sequence: CASTLGNRGVALRYEQYF. The chain employs TRBV2 and TRBJ2-7, with TRBD1 identical over 7 bases. The ends lost 7 bases at V and 4 bases at J; junction bases unmatched: 22. CDR3 length: 18 amino acids. Germline CDR1 reads SNHLY; CDR2 reads FYNNEI.

This clone appeared a single time. The gene calls are TRBV5-1 and TRBJ1-2, with a possible D match to TRBD1 (5 bases). CDR1 and CDR2 from the germline V gene are SGHRS and YFSETQ. The CDR3 sequence is 13 residues long. Between the trimmed V and J ends, which lost 1 base and 6 bases, there was a span of 10 bases. The CDR3 protein is CASSLFRADGYTF. In DNA form, the CDR3 reads TGCGCCAGCAGCTTGTTCAGGGCTGATGGCTACACCTTC.

CDR3 coding DNA: TGTGCCAGCAGCTTTTTTCTCTCTGGAAACACCATATATTTT. Its translation: CASSFFLSGNTIYF. The chain uses TRBV5-6 and TRBJ1-3; D uncertain. CDR1 is SGHDT and CDR2 is YYEEEE in the germline V gene. The V end was cut by 2 bases, the J end by 0 bases, with 6 bases between. This CDR3 has 14 amino acids.

This chain joins TRBV6-1 and TRBJ1-4; weak D call: TRBD1 (5 bases). CDR1 MNHNS and CDR2 SASEGT come from the germline V gene. There are 14 residues in the CDR3. Trimming removed 7 bases at V and 5 bases at J, with 14 bases between. The CDR3 bases are TGTGCCAGCAATTCGGTGGGGCTAAATGAAAAACTGTTTTTT. Its translation: CASNSVGLNEKLFF.

The chain employs TRBV4-3 and TRBJ2-3; no reliable D call. The CDR3 consists of 15 residues. The ends were cut back, 1 base at V and 1 base at J, with 9 bases in the middle. Per germline, CDR1 LGHNA and CDR2 YSLEER. CDR3 amino acids: CASSQGSFGTDTQYF. The CDR3 nucleotides read TGCGCCAGCAGCCAAGGGAGTTTCGGCACAGATACGCAGTATTTT.